A single sample gave rise to the 22 T cell receptor beta chains below, sequenced in a study of cytomegalovirus exposure and HLA in healthy donors. The PCR ran on 60 Vbeta and 13 Jbeta primers. Generated by immunoSEQ multiplex PCR, the TCRdb table keeps only in-frame clones and is missing some. The repertoire holds fewer than 250,000 clones, about four fifths seen once, with 2.5% to 3% in the top ten. What was sequenced was PBMCs. These receptors were obtained from a man aged 25-40 years in good health and CMV-seronegative.

This clone was seen a handful of times. The chain employs TRBV7-8 and TRBJ1-1, with TRBD1 identical over 7 bases. The J segment lost 6 bases and the V segment lost 8 bases, leaving 9 bases of the junction unmatched. Germline CDR1 and CDR2: SGHVS and FQNEAQ. The CDR3 is made up of 13 amino acids. CDR3 nucleotide sequence: TGTGCCAGCGCCCCTAGGGGACAGTCTGAAGCTTTCTTT. Translation gives CASAPRGQSEAFF.

This rearrangement joins TRBV28 to TRBJ1-1; unclear D gene. The germline V gene has CDR1 MDHEN and CDR2 SYDVKM. The CDR3 is made up of 19 amino acids. V was cut by 5 bases and J by 0 bases, with 25 bases left in between. The CDR3 coding sequence is TGTGCCAGCAGTCGGTCTCGGTTTCACTTGACTTTCATGAACACTGAAGCTTTCTTT. It specifies CASSRSRFHLTFMNTEAFF.

This clone turned up a few times. J is TRBJ2-7 and V is TRBV2; TRBD1 matches 7 bases. This CDR3 has 13 amino acids. V trimming: 8 bases; J trimming: 4 bases; junction bases outside the gene matches: 8. Germline CDR1 is SNHLY and CDR2 is FYNNEI. The CDR3 DNA follows: TGTGCCAGCCTCTTACAGGGGTTATACGAGCAGTACTTC. Protein product: CASLLQGLYEQYF.

The rearrangement joins TRBV6-5 to TRBJ2-3; a possible D gene is TRBD1 (6 bases). The V gene's germline CDR1 is MNHEY and CDR2 SVGAGI. There are 14 residues in the CDR3. The V end was cut by 7 bases, the J end by 4 bases, with 15 bases between. The CDR3 is CASKQGLNSDTQYF. Here the CDR3 DNA reads TGTGCCAGCAAGCAGGGGTTAAATTCAGATACGCAGTATTTT.

The CDR3, as DNA: TGTGCCACCAGATTGACAGGGGGCACAGATACGCAGTATTTT. Encoded protein: CATRLTGGTDTQYF. This chain connects TRBV15 to TRBJ2-3; 8 bases are shared with TRBD1. There are 14 residues in the CDR3. Germline V lookup: CDR1 LNHNV, CDR2 YYDKDF (reference sequence). Unmatched junction bases numbered 3, after V lost 6 bases and J lost 1 base.

This clone was seen more than once but under ten times. V is TRBV28 and J is TRBJ1-2; tentative D call: TRBD1 (5 bases). The CDR3 is made up of 15 amino acids. Trimming took 6 bases from V and 2 from J, leaving 16 bases between them. Germline assignment: CDR1 MDHEN and CDR2 SYDVKM. The CDR3 region is CASRTRGIGNYGYTF. The CDR3 nucleotides read TGTGCCAGCAGGACGCGGGGGATAGGCAACTATGGCTACACCTTC.

The chain has TRBV28 and TRBJ1-5; maybe TRBD1 (6 bases). The CDR3 is made up of 16 amino acids. V was trimmed by 1 base and J by 1 base, leaving 11 bases between them. Germline CDR1 and CDR2: MDHEN and SYDVKM. CDR3 sequence: CASSLLGRGSNQPQHF. In nucleotides, the CDR3 is TGTGCCAGCAGTTTATTGGGCAGGGGAAGCAATCAGCCCCAGCATTTT.

The chain recombines TRBV11-3 with TRBJ2-1; TRBD2 aligns across 16 bases. The germline V gene encodes CDR1 SGHNT and CDR2 YENEEA. This CDR3 is 16 amino acids long. V trimming: 3 bases; J trimming: 6 bases; junction bases outside the gene matches: 2. The CDR3 DNA reads as TGTGCCAGCAGCTTTGGGACTAGCGGGGGGGCCAATGAGCAGTTCTTC. Translating gives CASSFGTSGGANEQFF.

V usage is TRBV11-3 and J usage is TRBJ2-5, with D possibly TRBD2 on 5 matching bases. V lost 1 base and J 5 bases, leaving 8 bases between the germline ends. This CDR3 spans 13 amino acids. Germline CDR1 SGHNT, CDR2 YENEEA. CDR3 in amino acids: CASSLGPSETQYF. In DNA form, the CDR3 reads TGTGCCAGCAGCTTAGGTCCTAGCGAGACCCAGTACTTC.

The genes are TRBV4-2 and TRBJ1-5, with D maybe TRBD1 (5 bases). Germline-derived CDR1 and CDR2 are LGHNA and YNFKEQ. Trimming shortened V by 2 bases and J by 7 bases, and 18 bases separated the two germline ends. The CDR3 contains 16 residues. CDR3 coding DNA: TGTGCCAGCAGCCAACGGCTGGAAGGGGAATGGCAGCCCCAGCATTTT. The encoded protein is CASSQRLEGEWQPQHF.

This clone has a handful of counts. The J gene is TRBJ1-2, the V gene TRBV4-2, with D unresolved. The CDR3 covers 16 residues. In germline, CDR1 is LGHNA, CDR2 YNFKEQ. V gave up 0 bases and J gave up 3 bases, with 14 bases separating them. CDR3 coding DNA: TGTGCCAGCAGCCAAGATCGGGAGGACCCGTACTATGGCTACACCTTC. It encodes CASSQDREDPYYGYTF.

CDR3 bases: TGTGCCAGCAGACTTGCTAGCGGGGGGCCAGATACGCAGTATTTT. Amino acid sequence: CASRLASGGPDTQYF. V and J are TRBV6-1 and TRBJ2-3; the match to TRBD2 covers 11 bases. J gave up 4 bases and V 6 bases, and 6 bases lay outside the gene matches. Germline V gene data show CDR1 as MNHNS and CDR2 as SASEGT. The CDR3 runs to 15 residues.

This clone has just one count. The chain recombines TRBV5-1 with TRBJ2-1, with 7 bases that match TRBD1. This CDR3 has 15 amino acids. The ends lost 2 bases at V and 3 bases at J; junction bases unmatched: 5. Looked up from germline, CDR1 is SGHRS and CDR2 is YFSETQ. The CDR3 DNA sequence: TGCGCCAGCAGCTTACCGGGACAGAGCTACAATGAGCAGTTCTTC. Translation gives CASSLPGQSYNEQFF.

The chain recombines TRBV7-2 with TRBJ2-3; 11 bases agree with TRBD1. V lost 5 bases, J lost 4 bases, and 5 bases stayed unmatched. This CDR3 is 15 amino acids long. Germline CDR1 reads SGHTA; CDR2 reads FQGNSA. CDR3 coding DNA: TGTGCCAGCAGCGAGAGGACAGGGGGCGCAGATACGCAGTATTTT. It encodes CASSERTGGADTQYF. The full variable domain, in which reference TRBV7-2 and TRBJ2-3 provide the parts outside the CDR3, is GAGVSQSPSNKVTEKGKDVELRCDPISGHTALYWYRQSLGQGLEFLIYFQGNSAPDKSGLPSDRFSAERTGGSVSTLTIQRTQQEDSAVYLCASSERTGGADTQYFGPGTRLTVL.

Comments on this clone: One junction end does not reproduce the germline sequence, and a read error may be involved. The chain combines TRBV7-9 with TRBJ2-6, with D possibly being TRBD1 (6 bases). Germline lookup yields CDR1 SEHNR and CDR2 FQNEAQ (reference sequence). The CDR3 spans 17 residues. In DNA, the CDR3 is TGTGCCAGCAGCTTAGAGGCAGGGGCCTCTGGGGCCAGCGTCCTGACTTTC. Residues: CASSLEAGASGASVLTF.

The chain links TRBV7-6 to TRBJ1-2, with D possibly being TRBD1 (5 bases). The V gene's germline CDR1 is SGHVS and CDR2 FNYEAQ. This CDR3 comprises 15 residues. V gave up 4 bases and J gave up 4 bases, with 16 bases separating them. The chain's CDR3 is CASSSGHMSSYGYTF. The CDR3 DNA sequence: TGTGCCAGCAGCTCTGGACACATGTCTTCCTATGGCTACACCTTC.

The J gene is TRBJ2-3, the V gene TRBV7-3; 7 bases line up with TRBD1. This CDR3 spans 15 amino acids. V was clipped by 3 bases and J by 3 bases; unmatched bases: 6. The germline CDR1 and CDR2 sequences are SGHTA and FQGTGA. The CDR3 spells CASSFLPTGTDTQYF. The CDR3 DNA sequence: TGTGCCAGCAGCTTCCTGCCGACAGGGACAGATACGCAGTATTTT.

J is TRBJ2-5 and V is TRBV6-6, with TRBD2 identical over 12 bases. Judging by the DNA end, TRBJ2-7 fits better; the J call may be wrong. CDR1 and CDR2 (germline): MNHNY, SVGAGI (reference sequence). The CDR3 has 15 residues. This CDR3 reads CASSPRTSGVYEQYF. DNA for the CDR3: TGTGCCAGCAGCCCCCGGACTAGCGGGGTCTACGAGCAGTACTTC.

The chain employs TRBV2 and TRBJ1-5; tentatively, D is TRBD1 (6 bases). Looked up from germline, CDR1 is SNHLY and CDR2 is FYNNEI. The CDR3 has 12 residues. Trimming left V 5 bases short and J 11 bases short, with 13 bases between. The CDR3 sequence: CASSNREKTQHF. CDR3 in DNA: TGTGCCAGCAGTAACAGGGAGAAGACCCAGCATTTT.

V is TRBV2 and J is TRBJ2-1; TRBD1 agrees at 7 bases. Looked up from germline, CDR1 is SNHLY and CDR2 is FYNNEI. The CDR3 has 14 amino acids. Unmatched junction bases numbered 4, after V lost 7 bases and J lost 1 base. The CDR3 region is CASKPGGSYNEQFF. The CDR3 nucleotides read TGTGCCAGCAAACCAGGGGGTTCCTACAATGAGCAGTTCTTC.

The gene calls are TRBV28 and TRBJ2-1; tentative D call: TRBD2 (5 bases). From germline, CDR1 is MDHEN and CDR2 SYDVKM. The V end lost 2 bases, the J end lost 0 bases, and 14 bases lay between the germline ends. This CDR3 contains 17 residues. CDR3 sequence reads: CASSLDPPGSSYNEQFF. CDR3 DNA sequence: TGTGCCAGCAGTTTAGATCCCCCGGGGAGCTCCTACAATGAGCAGTTCTTC.

The chain links TRBV4-2 to TRBJ2-3; 8 positions agree with TRBD1. CDR3 length equals 16 residues. Germline lookup yields CDR1 LGHNA and CDR2 YNFKEQ. Unmatched junction bases numbered 5, after V lost 1 base and J lost 2 bases. The CDR3 DNA follows: TGTGCCAGCAGCCAAGCAGGACAGGGTCTCACAGATACGCAGTATTTT. This translates into CASSQAGQGLTDTQYF.